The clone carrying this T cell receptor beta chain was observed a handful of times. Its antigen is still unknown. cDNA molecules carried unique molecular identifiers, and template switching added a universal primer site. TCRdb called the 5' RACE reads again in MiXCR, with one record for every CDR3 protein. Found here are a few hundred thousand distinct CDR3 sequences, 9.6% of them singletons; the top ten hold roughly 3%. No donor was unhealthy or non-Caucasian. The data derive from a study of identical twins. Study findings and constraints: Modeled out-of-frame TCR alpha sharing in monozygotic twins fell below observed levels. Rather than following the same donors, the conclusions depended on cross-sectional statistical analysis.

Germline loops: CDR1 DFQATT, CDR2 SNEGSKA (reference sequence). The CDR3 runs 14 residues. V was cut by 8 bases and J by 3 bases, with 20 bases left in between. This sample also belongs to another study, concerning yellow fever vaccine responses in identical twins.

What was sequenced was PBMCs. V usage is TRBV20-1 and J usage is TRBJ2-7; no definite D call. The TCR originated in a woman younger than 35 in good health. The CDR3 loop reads CSPRSRSDLYEQYF. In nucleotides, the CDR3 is TGCAGTCCCCGTTCTAGGAGCGACCTCTACGAGCAGTACTTC.